This T cell receptor (beta chain) is from a study of blood T cell repertoires in COVID-19. Per the germline V gene, CDR1 is PRHDT and CDR2 is FYEKMQ (reference sequence). This CDR3 region has 16 residues. The germline V and J ends were trimmed by 5 bases and 8 bases, with 24 bases remaining between them. Clones were sequenced by immunoSEQ multiplex PCR, and TCRdb holds only the in-frame ones, with some missing. The table has some 150,000 clones, 81% seen once; the top ten hold 7.5% to 9.5%. The TCR sequence derives from a human donor with acute or convalescent COVID-19. The donor label of this sample is uncertain. The chain recombines TRBV13 with TRBJ1-2; D perhaps matches TRBD1 (5 bases). Sequenced material: peripheral blood. The CDR3 DNA reads TGTGCCAGCAGCCCCGAGGACACACCCTTCCTAGGGGGCTACACCTTC. The encoded protein is CASSPEDTPFLGGYTF.